This T cell receptor beta chain derives from a study of blood T cells in healthy people across ages (dated by TCRdb to between 2014 and 2016). About the full investigation: In model experiments, template switching captured roughly one uniquely barcoded TCR beta cDNA molecule for every two T cells. Using deep sequencing normalized with unique cDNA molecular identifiers, the study measured how TCR beta repertoire diversity changes with age. Donors were grouped into four age groups: young (average roughly 17 years), middle-aged (less than 40), aged (about 60) and long-lived (approximately 82). To avoid experimental bias, donors of different ages were spread randomly across the sequencing lanes. The study analyzed two additional independent replicas of 1 million unique cDNA reads from the same blood draw for two donors, one aged 18 to 29 and one aged 80 or older.

Counted from cysteine to phenylalanine, this CDR3 has 15 amino acids. Just CDR3 DNA is preserved here, 45 bases in frame from base 1. The CDR1 and CDR2 encoded by the germline V gene (reference sequence) are DFQATT and SNEGSKA. V and J lose 3 bases and 4 bases, and a span of 18 bases separates them. Library preparation employed 5' RACE. The instrument was an Illumina HiSeq 2500. The second PCR ran for about 7 to 11 cycles and used a J-beta primer mix along with a sample-barcoded 5' primer. A unique molecular identifier was introduced onto each TCR beta cDNA molecule by a template-switch 5' adaptor carrying 12 random nucleotides. Each sample yielded at least 3 million CDR3-containing paired-end reads. All of the RNA was converted into first-strand cDNA using the Mint cDNA synthesis kit, with a TRBC-specific oligonucleotide serving as the primer. Following uracil-DNA glycosylase treatment, a first 18-cycle PCR with universal primers M1SS and BC2_uni_R was performed on all cDNA. The study's processing was this. Normalization of each sample was performed by random selection of 1 million high-quality reads, each carrying a distinct molecular identifier. Instead of being binned into consensus sequences, reads that shared molecular identifiers were thrown out. MiTCR, set to a Q25 quality threshold and the strictest error-elimination algorithm, was used for CDR3 identification, clonotype clustering and error correction. Lower-bound total TCR beta diversity was estimated with a nonparametric unseen species model using Euler transformation. Through fastp at Q25 and MiXCR, TCRdb rebuilt clones from the public reads, retaining in-frame beta chains. Here each entry gathers all rows of one CDR3 protein and keeps the most common genes and DNA. These V and J calls rely on TCRdb rather than the paper's analysis. This sample comprises more than 700,000 distinct CDR3 sequences, 46% of them detected only once. Less than 20% of the sample is in the top ten clones.

Notes on this clonotype: Its antigen is currently not known. This may arise from a read error, as a much more abundant clone is one base away.

Donors were 39 systemically healthy Caucasian individuals from Russia aged roughly 6 to 100 years. Each donor gave ten milliliters of peripheral blood, drawn into EDTA-treated Vacutainer tubes. Ficoll-Paque density-gradient centrifugation was used to isolate PBMCs, with at least 6 million per sample. Trizol reagent was used to extract total RNA from PBMCs, with at least 5 micrograms per sample. Naive CD45RAhigh/CD27high T cell percentages were measured by flow cytometry on a PBMC aliquot from every donor. Results and caveats for the whole study, not just this receptor: Compared with the aged group, the long-lived group had more naive CD4+ T cells, fewer expanded clones and increased TCR diversity, suggesting age selection. Because profiling used bulk unsorted PBMCs, naive and antigen-experienced compartments could not be compared conclusively. Donor CMV infection status was unknown, potentially confounding age-related changes in expanded clonotypes. A strong correlation was found between observed TCR beta diversity and the percentage of naive T cells measured by flow cytometry. As age increased, observed TCR beta diversity per million T cells dropped in a roughly linear way, and a significant reduction was already evident by age 40. Estimates of total diversity based on one million sequenced T cells were regarded as lower bounds and as underestimates.

This chain is built from TRBV20-1 and TRBJ1-2; the D gene is unclear. This sequence originates from a man older than 75 in good health. The sample taken for sequencing was blood. Here the CDR3 is given as CSASTAVGKGYGYTF. The DNA sequence is TGCAGTGCTAGTACGGCAGTGGGCAAGGGCTATGGCTACACCTTC.